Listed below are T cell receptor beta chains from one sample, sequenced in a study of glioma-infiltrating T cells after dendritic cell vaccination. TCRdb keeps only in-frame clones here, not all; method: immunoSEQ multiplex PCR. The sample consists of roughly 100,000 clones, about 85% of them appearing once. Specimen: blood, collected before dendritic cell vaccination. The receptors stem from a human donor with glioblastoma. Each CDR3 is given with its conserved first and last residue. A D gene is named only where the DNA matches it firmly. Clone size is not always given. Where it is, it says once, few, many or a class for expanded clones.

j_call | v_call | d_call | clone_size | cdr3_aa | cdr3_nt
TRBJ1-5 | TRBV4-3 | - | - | CASSQDRGQPQHF | TGCGCCAGCAGCCAAGACAGGGGACAGCCCCAGCATTTT
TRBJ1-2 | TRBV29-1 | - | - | CSVEQGTYYGYTF | TGCAGCGTAGAACAGGGAACCTACTATGGCTACACCTTC
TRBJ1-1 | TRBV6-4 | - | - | CASSDGQRLEAFF | TGTGCCAGCAGTGACGGACAGAGACTCGAAGCTTTCTTT
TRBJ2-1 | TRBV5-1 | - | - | CASSKTGTPIEQFF | TGCGCCAGCAGTAAAACCGGGACTCCGATTGAGCAGTTCTTC
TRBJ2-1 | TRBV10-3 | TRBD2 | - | CAISEEGLVMGEQFF | TGTGCCATCAGTGAGGAGGGACTAGTCATGGGTGAGCAGTTCTTC
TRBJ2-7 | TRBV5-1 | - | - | CASSVGGADEQYF | TGCGCCAGCAGTGTGGGGGGGGCCGACGAGCAGTACTTC
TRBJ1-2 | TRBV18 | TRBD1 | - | CASSGDRRTYGYTF | TGTGCCAGCTCGGGGGACAGGAGGACCTATGGCTACACCTTC
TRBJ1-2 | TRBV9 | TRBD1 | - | CASSVRQGAYYGYTF | TGTGCCAGCAGCGTACGACAGGGGGCTTACTATGGCTACACCTTC
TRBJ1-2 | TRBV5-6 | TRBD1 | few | CASSHTLGQGNYGYTF | TGTGCCAGCAGCCATACCTTGGGACAGGGTAACTATGGCTACACCTTC
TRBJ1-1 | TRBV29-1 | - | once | CSVEDPSAFF | TGCAGCGTTGAAGACCCCTCGGCTTTCTTT
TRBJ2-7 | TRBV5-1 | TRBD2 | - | CASSLGAGDSYEQYF | TGCGCCAGCAGCTTAGGAGCGGGGGATTCCTACGAGCAGTACTTC
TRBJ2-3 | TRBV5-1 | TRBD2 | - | CASSQGTSGGRTDTQYF | TGCGCCAGCAGCCAGGGGACTAGCGGGGGAAGGACAGATACGCAGTATTTT
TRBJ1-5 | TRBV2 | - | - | CASNGEGRVGQPQHF | TGTGCCAGCAACGGCGAGGGTAGGGTAGGTCAGCCCCAGCATTTT
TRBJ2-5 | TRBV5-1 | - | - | CASSLEGEETQYF | TGCGCCAGCAGCTTGGAGGGGGAAGAGACCCAGTACTTC
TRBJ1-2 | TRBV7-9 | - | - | CASSPDRNNYGYTF | TGTGCCAGCAGCCCGGACAGAAATAACTATGGCTACACCTTC
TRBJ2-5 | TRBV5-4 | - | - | CASSLDGGWQETQYF | TGTGCCAGCAGCTTGGATGGGGGGTGGCAAGAGACCCAGTACTTC
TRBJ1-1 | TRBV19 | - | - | CASSIVLDTEAFF | TGTGCCAGTAGTATTGTCCTCGACACTGAAGCTTTCTTT
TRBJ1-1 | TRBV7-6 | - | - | CASSPSGGNTEAFF | TGTGCCAGCAGCCCTAGCGGGGGGAACACTGAAGCTTTCTTT
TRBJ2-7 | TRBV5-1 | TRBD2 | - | CASSFGGSSYEQYF | TGCGCCAGCAGCTTTGGCGGGAGCTCCTACGAGCAGTACTTC
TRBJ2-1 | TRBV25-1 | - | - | CASSDLNRAPGNEQFF | TGTGCCAGCAGTGACCTCAACAGGGCTCCTGGCAATGAGCAGTTCTTC
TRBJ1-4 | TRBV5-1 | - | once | CASSTGTNEKLFF | TGCGCCAGCAGTACAGGAACTAATGAAAAACTGTTTTTT
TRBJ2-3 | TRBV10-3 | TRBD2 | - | CAIRGGRPGDTQYF | TGTGCCATCAGAGGCGGGAGGCCAGGAGATACGCAGTATTTT